These 20 T cell receptor beta chains originate from one sample sequenced in a study of PD-1 blockade in classical Hodgkin lymphoma. Only in-frame clones appear in the TCRdb table, and some are missing; sequencing was by immunoSEQ multiplex PCR. Of some 39,000 clones in the sample, more than 70% were seen once. Regarding time point: cycle 4 day 1 (C4D1), after less than 7 weeks of nivolumab. Every patient relapsed after autologous stem cell transplantation, and brentuximab vedotin exposure varied. The sample was peripheral blood mononuclear cells (PBMCs), taken before the fourth cycle of nivolumab. These TCRs come from a human donor with classical Hodgkin lymphoma.

This clone was seen only once. The chain joins TRBV18 to TRBJ2-4; perhaps TRBD1 as D (6 bases). CDR1 is KGHSH, CDR2 LQKENI, per germline. V lost 2 bases, J lost 6 bases, and 14 bases lay in between. This CDR3 spans 15 amino acids. The CDR3 loop is CASSPNVQGGNIQYF. CDR3 coding DNA: TGTGCCAGCTCACCAAACGTCCAAGGGGGAAACATTCAGTACTTC.

This clone was observed a few times. The junction and the germline gene differ at one end; a read error may be behind it. The gene calls are TRBV7-7 and TRBJ2-3; 7 nucleotides align to TRBD2. This CDR3 has 11 residues. CDR1 and CDR2 from the germline V gene are SSHAT and FNYEAQ (reference sequence). This CDR3 reads CASSPGRTQYF. Here the CDR3 DNA reads TGTGCTAGCAGCCCCGGGAGGACGCAGTATTTT.

This chain connects TRBV29-1 to TRBJ1-1; D perhaps matches TRBD1 (5 bases). The ends were cut back, 7 bases at V and 2 bases at J, with 17 bases in the middle. Germline V lookup: CDR1 SQVTM, CDR2 ANQGSEA. CDR3 length: 14 amino acids. The CDR3 DNA reads TGCAGCGCCAGTCCCTTTACAGGCAACACTGAAGCTTTCTTT. It translates to CSASPFTGNTEAFF.

The genes are TRBV11-3 and TRBJ2-3, with 8 bases that match TRBD1. After removal of 4 bases from V and 1 base from J, the junction contained 4 bases not matched to a gene. Germline values: CDR1 SGHNT, CDR2 YENEEA. CDR3 length: 15 amino acids. CDR3 in amino acids: CASSSGGAGTDTQYF. The CDR3 DNA sequence: TGTGCCAGCAGCTCAGGGGGCGCGGGCACAGATACGCAGTATTTT.

This clone was seen only once. The chain recombines TRBV21-1 with TRBJ2-7; the D segment call TRBD1 is taken from the table without a DNA check. TRBV21-1 is assigned pseudogene status. The CDR3 covers 14 residues. This chain's CDR3 is CASSYGTGHYEQYF. In DNA, the CDR3 is TGTGCCAGCTCTTACGGGACAGGGCATTACGAGCAGTACTTC.

This chain joins TRBV9 and TRBJ1-4; tentatively, D is TRBD1 (6 bases). Trimming cost V 0 bases and J 0 bases, with 15 bases left between them. CDR1 and CDR2 from the germline V gene are SGDLS and YYNGEE. This CDR3 comprises 18 residues. The CDR3 DNA reads as TGTGCCAGCAGCGTAGGGACAGCGGGAAGGGCAACTAATGAAAAACTGTTTTTT. Amino acid sequence: CASSVGTAGRATNEKLFF.

The chain joins TRBV15 to TRBJ2-2; no reliable D call. CDR3 length equals 15 residues. Trimming stripped 0 bases from V and 5 bases from J, with 10 bases between. Germline V lookup: CDR1 LNHNV, CDR2 YYDKDF (reference sequence). CDR3 protein: CATSRDRAQTGELFF. The CDR3 bases are TGTGCCACCAGCAGAGATAGGGCACAGACCGGGGAGCTGTTTTTT.

This rearrangement joins TRBV7-3 to TRBJ2-3; D not certain. Looked up from germline, CDR1 is SGHTA and CDR2 is FQGTGA. Trimming took off 5 bases at V and 6 bases at J, with 12 bases between the two ends. CDR3 size: 13 residues. CDR3 DNA: TGTGCCAGCAGCCCCCTCGGAAGGGATACGCAGTATTTT. Its translation is CASSPLGRDTQYF.

This chain uses TRBV27 with TRBJ1-4, with TRBD1 matching 10 bases. Germline V CDR1 and CDR2: MNHEY, SMNVEV (reference sequence). J lost 8 bases, V lost 7 bases, and 7 bases had no gene match. The CDR3 has 14 residues. CDR3 residues: CASTRQGAGEKLFF. The CDR3 DNA follows: TGTGCCAGCACCCGACAGGGGGCTGGGGAAAAACTGTTTTTT.

The chain is built from TRBV6-6 and TRBJ1-3; tentative D call: TRBD1 (5 bases). CDR1 MNHNY and CDR2 SVGAGI come from the germline V gene (reference sequence). Trimming shortened V by 7 bases and J by 7 bases, and 14 bases separated the two germline ends. This CDR3 has 13 residues. The CDR3 loop reads CASTAAGSNTIYF. The DNA for the CDR3 is TGTGCCAGCACAGCCGCAGGGAGTAACACCATATATTTT.

The chain recombines TRBV9 with TRBJ2-2; D gene uncertain. Germline values: CDR1 SGDLS, CDR2 YYNGEE. Trimming removed 4 bases at V and 7 bases at J, with 11 bases between. The CDR3 totals 13 residues. The CDR3 here is CASSPPRSGELFF. CDR3 sequence (DNA): TGTGCCAGCAGCCCCCCCCGTAGCGGGGAGCTGTTTTTT.

This chain joins TRBV27 and TRBJ1-2; the D gene is possibly TRBD1 (5 bases). In germline, CDR1 is MNHEY, CDR2 SMNVEV (reference sequence). The CDR3 covers 15 residues. V lost 5 bases to trimming and J lost 4 bases, with 17 bases between them. The CDR3 spells CASSPGHYSSYGYTF. In DNA form, the CDR3 reads TGTGCCAGCAGTCCCGGACACTATTCAAGCTATGGCTACACCTTC.

This clone was seen a handful of times. CDR3 in DNA: TGTGCCAGCAACACCCAACAGGGGGGAGAAAAACTGTTTTTT. Its protein product is CASNTQQGGEKLFF. The rearrangement links TRBV6-6 to TRBJ1-4, with TRBD1 matching 8 bases. Germline values: CDR1 MNHNY, CDR2 SVGAGI (reference sequence). The CDR3 sequence is 14 residues long. The V and J ends lost 7 bases and 8 bases, in that order; junction bases with no gene match: 9.

This clone was detected only a few times. The V call is TRBV6-5, the J call TRBJ1-6, with D unresolved. The V gene lost 4 bases and the J gene lost 10 bases, with 17 bases spanning the gap. The CDR3 is 15 residues long. The V gene's germline CDR1 is MNHEY and CDR2 SVGAGI. In DNA, the CDR3 is TGTGCCAGCAGTTTCGGACTGTTAAGAAGATCACCCCTCCACTTT. Protein product: CASSFGLLRRSPLHF.

Written as DNA, the CDR3 is TGTGCCAGCAGCGTCGTTAGAGGGGTCAAAGGGGACAGGGCTTACGAGCAGTACTTC. Protein product: CASSVVRGVKGDRAYEQYF. This sequence joins TRBV9 and TRBJ2-7; TRBD1 agrees at 9 bases. CDR3 length: 19 residues. J lost 4 bases, V lost 2 bases, and 19 bases had no gene match. Looked up from germline, CDR1 is SGDLS and CDR2 is YYNGEE.

This chain joins TRBV5-1 and TRBJ1-1; no firm D call. Looked up from germline, CDR1 is SGHRS and CDR2 is YFSETQ. Trimming took off 0 bases at V and 3 bases at J, with 9 bases between the two ends. This CDR3 is built from 14 residues. In DNA form, the CDR3 reads TGCGCCAGCAGCTTGGAACGGACCCACACTGAAGCTTTCTTT. Amino acids: CASSLERTHTEAFF.

The chain uses TRBV4-2 and TRBJ2-7; D remains ambiguous. Germline CDR1 and CDR2: LGHNA and YNFKEQ. CDR3 length equals 14 residues. Between the trimmed V and J ends, which lost 0 bases and 4 bases, there was a span of 10 bases. The CDR3 region has the DNA TGTGCCAGCAGCCAAGACGTCGAGCATTACGAGCAGTACTTC. Protein sequence: CASSQDVEHYEQYF.

The gene calls are TRBV28 and TRBJ2-7; perhaps TRBD2 as D (5 bases). Trimming took off 5 bases at V and 2 bases at J, with 19 bases between the two ends. The germline gives CDR1 MDHEN, CDR2 SYDVKM. This CDR3 comprises 16 residues. The CDR3 protein is CASSPPGQRKTYEQYF. The CDR3, as DNA: TGTGCCAGCAGTCCCCCCGGGCAGCGGAAAACCTACGAGCAGTACTTC.

In DNA, the CDR3 is TGTGCCAGCGCGGTGGGGGGGCACGGCTACACCTTC. The encoded protein is CASAVGGHGYTF. The chain carries TRBV6-5 and TRBJ1-2; D is perhaps TRBD1 (6 bases). This CDR3 region has 12 residues. Germline V gene data show CDR1 as MNHEY and CDR2 as SVGAGI. Trimming took 8 bases from V and 8 from J, leaving 15 bases between them.

The chain has TRBV4-3 and TRBJ2-7, with 7 bases lining up with TRBD2. CDR3 length: 15 residues. The V gene end was trimmed by 4 bases and the J gene end by 5 bases; junction bases not matched to a gene: 11. The V gene's germline CDR1 is LGHNA and CDR2 YSLEER. The CDR3 loop reads CASSRDPRGRDEQYF. DNA for the CDR3: TGCGCCAGCAGCCGAGATCCGCGGGGGAGGGACGAGCAGTACTTC.